This T cell receptor beta chain was captured by sequencing in a study of shared T cell receptors in the human thymus (dated by TCRdb to the early 2020s). The study in broad terms: The study examined how the human thymus generates shared, self-reactive T-cell receptor alpha chains.

On this clone itself: No antigen is known for it. No per-base quality is available; no much larger clone lies one base away.

The V end gives up 6 bases and the J end 0 bases, leaving 10 bases in the junction not matched to a gene. Via the germline V gene, CDR1 is SGHDT and CDR2 YYEEEE. The CDR3 holds 18 amino acids from the cysteine to the phenylalanine. Just the 54-base CDR3 DNA is kept, in frame starting at base 1. Libraries were constructed by the immunoSEQ multiplex PCR assay. Not all clones reach the TCRdb copy of this immuneACCESS table, which keeps in-frame sequences only. Checked studies attribute under half of the gap to unresolved V genes and leave the rest unexplained. This sample is represented by roughly 660,000 clones; 88% of them were singletons. The ten largest clonotypes hold approximately 0.011% of the sample. These data were likewise used in another study, on human thymus T cells. The second study reports: The donors were immunologically healthy infants in Finland who had open corrective cardiac surgery for congenital heart defects. Thymus tissue was collected as surgical resects that were removed during corrective cardiac surgery. Usage of V and J gene segments appeared to be biased in both the thymic and the peripheral blood repertoires. The related research reported highly overlapping thymic TCR repertoires among unrelated individuals. The study characterized TCR alpha and beta repertoires from about 8 infant thymus samples and four related peripheral blood samples. Donor ages ranging from roughly 7 to 250 days were recorded, and roughly six male and two female infants were included in the cohort. Thymocytes were released mechanically from tissue and stored at -70 °C as pellets of roughly 9-32 million cells. A QIAsymphony instrument was used to extract genomic DNA from frozen cell pellets. Using the immunoSEQ multiplex PCR assay, the TCRB and TCRAD loci were amplified from a standardized quantity of quality-controlled genomic DNA. The amplicons covered the V(D)J region and were long enough to include the CDR3 and to identify the V and J genes. Through the commercial immunoSEQ service, the amplicons were sequenced on an Illumina platform. Corrections for primer bias and sequencing errors followed previously described methods, while TCRAD and TCRB definitions were based on the IMGT database. The repertoires were analysed using immunoSEQ Analyzer 3.0 and VDJTools for basic statistics, V/J segment usage, diversity estimates, rarefaction and pairwise overlap. Diversity was estimated using the Chao1, ChaoE, Efron-Thisted, Shannon and inverse Simpson indices, and was also estimated on datasets down-sampled to the size of the smallest sample. Repertoire overlap used strict matching of CDR3 nucleotide sequence, V gene and J gene, with Jaccard-based multidimensional scaling clustering. On average, approximately 790,000 unique TCRB clonotypes were obtained from thymus samples, compared with approximately 84,000 from blood samples.

This TCR derives from a boy in the first two years of life with a congenital heart defect. Donor details come from another sample of the same person, matched by shared clones. Sequences were obtained from thymocytes. The chain employs TRBV5-6 and TRBJ1-6; 9 middle bases align to TRBD1. The DNA is as follows: TGTGCCAGCAATAGGGACAGGGAGACGATCTCCTATAATTCACCCCTCCACTTT. This codes for CASNRDRETISYNSPLHF.